Sequencing of this T cell receptor beta chain was carried out in a study of T cells in Graves' hyperthyroidism and ophthalmopathy. TCR beta CDR3 regions were amplified from RNA transcripts. Primed by the HTBI set, a first-round RT-PCR was run on the TCR CDR3. TCRdb reprocessed the multiplex PCR reads with MiXCR, giving one entry per CDR3 protein. The sample contains a few hundred thousand distinct CDR3 sequences, about 43% of which appear only once. The V gene end was trimmed by 6 bases and the J gene end by 4 bases; junction bases not matched to a gene: 7. CDR1 is DFQATT, CDR2 SNEGSKA, per germline (reference sequence). The CDR3 sequence is 14 residues long.

The sample consisted of peripheral blood or thyroid tissue (not recorded which). This chain connects TRBV20-1 to TRBJ2-3, with 10 bases aligning to TRBD1. This TCR was recovered from a woman aged 18-30 years with Graves' hyperthyroidism. Here the CDR3 DNA reads TGCAGTGCACGAGGGGACAGGGGATCAGATACGCAGTATTTT. The encoded protein is CSARGDRGSDTQYF.